Shown below are 10 T cell receptor beta chains from a single sample sequenced in a study of blood T cell repertoires in COVID-19 (dated by TCRdb to 2020 to 2021). The library was produced with the immunoSEQ multiplex PCR assay. This immuneACCESS table, as held by TCRdb, lists in-frame sequences with V and J called but not all clones. Of the missing ones, under half trace to an unresolved V gene in checked studies; the others have no known cause. Present in this sample are tens of thousands of clones, 80% to 90% of which were seen just once. Roughly 15% of the sample rests with the top ten. Sequences were obtained from peripheral blood. The receptor source for this set is a man older than 75 with acute or convalescent COVID-19.

This clone was counted only a few times. The V gene is TRBV30, the J gene TRBJ1-6; 7 positions match TRBD1. CDR3 length equals 12 residues. Germline V gives CDR1 GTSNPN, CDR2 SVGIG (reference sequence). V lost 2 bases to trimming and J lost 9 bases; unmatched junction nucleotides: 1. In DNA, the CDR3 is TGTGCCTGGAGTAACAGGGGTTCACCCCTCCACTTT. Residues: CAWSNRGSPLHF.

This clone has only a few counts. The chain links TRBV10-2 to TRBJ1-4; possibly TRBD1 for D (6 bases). Germline lookup yields CDR1 WSHSY and CDR2 SAAADI. The CDR3 runs 14 residues. V lost 10 bases and J 3 bases, leaving 15 bases between the germline ends. CDR3 sequence: CAISGGPPNEKLFF. The CDR3 DNA sequence: TGCGCCATCTCGGGGGGGCCCCCTAATGAAAAACTGTTTTTT.

The rearrangement uses TRBV5-4 and TRBJ1-2, with a tentative D call TRBD1 (5 bases). Trimming cost V 3 bases and J 2 bases, with 11 bases left between them. Germline CDR1 is SGHNT and CDR2 is YYREEE (reference sequence). The CDR3 covers 14 residues. CDR3 in amino acids: CASSSDRANYGYTF. DNA for the CDR3: TGTGCCAGCAGCTCAGACAGAGCCAACTATGGCTACACCTTC. Using reference TRBV5-4 and TRBJ1-2 for the parts outside the CDR3, the full variable domain is ETGVTQSPTHLIKTRGQQVTLRCSSQSGHNTVSWYQQALGQGPQFIFQYYREEENGRGNFPPRFSGLQFPNYSSELNVNALELDDSALYLCASSSDRANYGYTFGSGTRLTVV.

The rearrangement links TRBV3-1 (or the pseudogene TRBV3-2) to TRBJ1-1; no clear D gene. Germline values: CDR1 LGHDT, CDR2 YNNKEL (reference sequence). This CDR3 has 14 amino acids. V shed 8 bases and J shed 2 bases, with 15 bases lying between them. CDR3 DNA: TGTGCCAGCGCTACCACCGGTTACAACACTGAAGCTTTCTTT. It specifies CASATTGYNTEAFF.

The genes are TRBV24-1 and TRBJ1-5; D not resolved. The CDR3 consists of 15 residues. The V end lost 3 bases, the J end lost 11 bases, and 19 bases lay between the germline ends. Looked up from germline, CDR1 is KGHDR and CDR2 is SFDVKD. This CDR3 is CATSDGPARQGAQHF. The CDR3 coding sequence is TGTGCCACCAGTGATGGCCCAGCGAGGCAAGGAGCCCAGCATTTT.

This chain connects TRBV5-1 to TRBJ2-1, with 9 bases aligning to TRBD1. The CDR3 length is 15 residues. Germline-derived CDR1 and CDR2 are SGHRS and YFSETQ. J was trimmed by 1 base and V by 2 bases; bases with no gene match: 1. CDR3 coding DNA: TGCGCCAGCAGCTTCGGACAGGGGTCCTACAATGAGCAGTTCTTC. As protein: CASSFGQGSYNEQFF. Full variable domain (outside the CDR3, taken from reference TRBV5-1 and TRBJ2-1): KAGVTQTPRYLIKTRGQQVTLSCSPISGHRSVSWYQQTPGQGLQFLFEYFSETQRNKGNFPGRFSGRQFSNSRSEMNVSTLELGDSALYLCASSFGQGSYNEQFFGPGTRLTVL.

This clone was seen more than once but under ten times. The chain couples TRBV10-3 to TRBJ1-4, with D unresolved. This CDR3 region has 13 residues. V lost 8 bases to trimming and J lost 8 bases, with 15 bases between them. Germline loops: CDR1 ENHRY, CDR2 SYGVKD. CDR3 nucleotides: TGTGCCATCGGGCGGGCAGGCGGGGAAAAACTGTTTTTT. Its translation is CAIGRAGGEKLFF.

V is TRBV19 and J is TRBJ2-2, with D perhaps TRBD2 (7 bases). The V and J ends lost 9 bases and 1 base respectively, with 18 bases between them. Germline V gives CDR1 LNHDA, CDR2 SQIVND (reference sequence). This CDR3 region has 16 residues. The CDR3 region is CASTIGGGLNTGELFF. DNA for the CDR3: TGTGCCAGCACGATAGGGGGAGGGCTGAACACCGGGGAGCTGTTTTTT.

V gene TRBV18 combines with J gene TRBJ1-1, with D unresolved. V lost 3 bases, J lost 0 bases, and 14 bases lay in between. CDR3 size: 16 residues. CDR1 KGHSH and CDR2 LQKENI come from the germline V gene. CDR3 nucleotide sequence: TGTGCCAGCTCACCCCCCGGCGGCGGAATGAACACTGAAGCTTTCTTT. Its protein is CASSPPGGGMNTEAFF.

The gene calls are TRBV19 and TRBJ1-1; 10 nucleotides align to TRBD1. The CDR3 is 15 amino acids. Germline V gene data show CDR1 as LNHDA and CDR2 as SQIVND (reference sequence). With V trimmed by 7 bases and J by 3 bases, 8 bases remained unmatched. Written as DNA, the CDR3 is TGTGCCAGTATATTGACAGGGGGCGCTCACACTGAAGCTTTCTTT. Translating gives CASILTGGAHTEAFF.